This T cell receptor (beta chain) appears in the sequencing data of a study of blood T cell repertoires in COVID-19. Recruitment covered 20 to 25 US areas and drew participants whose ages spanned about 18 to 100 years. Participants reported their clinical history, and cohort assignment relied on those reports. Profiling relied on immunoSEQ multiplex PCR, and the TCRdb table lists in-frame clones only, not all of them. In the table there are about 390,000 clones, just under 90% of which are singletons. The CDR3 is made up of 14 amino acids. Germline V lookup: CDR1 SGHVS, CDR2 FQNEAQ. V lost 4 bases, J lost 5 bases, and 11 bases lay in between.

The gene calls are TRBV7-8 and TRBJ1-4; D is perhaps TRBD1 (6 bases). The receptor was isolated from a woman aged 45-65 years who had recovered from COVID-19. Sequenced input: PBMCs or T cells enriched from blood (not recorded which). The CDR3 nucleotides are TGTGCCAGCAGCTCCATCGGACAGAATGAAAAACTGTTTTTT. It codes for CASSSIGQNEKLFF. The entire variable domain, with the rest obtained from reference TRBV7-8 and TRBJ1-4, is as follows: GAGVSQSPRYKVAKRGQDVALRCDPISGHVSLFWYQQALGQGPEFLTYFQNEAQLDKSGLPSDRFFAERPEGSVSTLKIQRTQQEDSAVYLCASSSIGQNEKLFFGSGTQLSVL.